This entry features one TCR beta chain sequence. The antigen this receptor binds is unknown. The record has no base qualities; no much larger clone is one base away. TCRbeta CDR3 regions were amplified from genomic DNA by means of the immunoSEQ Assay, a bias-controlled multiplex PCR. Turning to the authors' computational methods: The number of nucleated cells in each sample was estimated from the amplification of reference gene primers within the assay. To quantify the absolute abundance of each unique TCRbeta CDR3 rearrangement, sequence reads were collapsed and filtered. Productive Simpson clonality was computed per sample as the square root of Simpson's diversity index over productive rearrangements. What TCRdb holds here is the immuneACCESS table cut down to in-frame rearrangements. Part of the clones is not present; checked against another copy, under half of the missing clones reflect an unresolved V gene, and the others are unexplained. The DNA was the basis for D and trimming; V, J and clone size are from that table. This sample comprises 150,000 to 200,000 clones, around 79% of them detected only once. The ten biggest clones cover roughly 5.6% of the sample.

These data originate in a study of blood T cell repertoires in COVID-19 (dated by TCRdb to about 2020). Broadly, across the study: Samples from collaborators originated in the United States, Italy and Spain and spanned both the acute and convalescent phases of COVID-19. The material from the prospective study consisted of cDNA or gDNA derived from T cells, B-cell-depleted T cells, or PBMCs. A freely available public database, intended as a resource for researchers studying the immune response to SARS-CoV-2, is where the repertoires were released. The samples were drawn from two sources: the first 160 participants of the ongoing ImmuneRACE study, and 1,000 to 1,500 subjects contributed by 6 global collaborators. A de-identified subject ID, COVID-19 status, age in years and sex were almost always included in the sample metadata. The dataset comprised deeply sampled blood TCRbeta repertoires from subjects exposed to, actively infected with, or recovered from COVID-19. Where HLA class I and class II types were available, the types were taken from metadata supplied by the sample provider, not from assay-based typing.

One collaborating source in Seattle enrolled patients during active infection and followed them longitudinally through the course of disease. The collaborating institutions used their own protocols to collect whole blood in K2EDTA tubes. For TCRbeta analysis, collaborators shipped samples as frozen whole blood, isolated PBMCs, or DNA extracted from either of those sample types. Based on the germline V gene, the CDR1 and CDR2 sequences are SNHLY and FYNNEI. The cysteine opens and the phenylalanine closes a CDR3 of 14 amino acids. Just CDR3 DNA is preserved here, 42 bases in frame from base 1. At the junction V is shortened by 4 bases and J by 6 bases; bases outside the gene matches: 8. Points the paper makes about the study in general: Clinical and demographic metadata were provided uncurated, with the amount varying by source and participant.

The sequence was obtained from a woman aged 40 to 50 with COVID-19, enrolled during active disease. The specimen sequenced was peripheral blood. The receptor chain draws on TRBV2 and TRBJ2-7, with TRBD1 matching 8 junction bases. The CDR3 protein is CASSARTGTAEQYF. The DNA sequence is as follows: TGTGCCAGCAGTGCGCGGACAGGGACGGCCGAGCAGTACTTC.